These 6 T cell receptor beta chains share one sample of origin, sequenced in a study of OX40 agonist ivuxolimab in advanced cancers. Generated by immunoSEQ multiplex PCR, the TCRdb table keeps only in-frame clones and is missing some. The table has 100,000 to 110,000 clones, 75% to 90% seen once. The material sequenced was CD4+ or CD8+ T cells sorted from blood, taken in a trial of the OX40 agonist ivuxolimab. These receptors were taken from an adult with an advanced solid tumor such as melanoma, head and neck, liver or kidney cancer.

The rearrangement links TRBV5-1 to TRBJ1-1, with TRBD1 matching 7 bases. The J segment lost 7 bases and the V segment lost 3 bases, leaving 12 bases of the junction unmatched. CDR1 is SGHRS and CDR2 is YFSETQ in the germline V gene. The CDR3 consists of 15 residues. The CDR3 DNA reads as TGCGCCAGCAGCTGGGGGATACAGGGGCAGGATGAAGCTTTCTTT. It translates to CASSWGIQGQDEAFF.

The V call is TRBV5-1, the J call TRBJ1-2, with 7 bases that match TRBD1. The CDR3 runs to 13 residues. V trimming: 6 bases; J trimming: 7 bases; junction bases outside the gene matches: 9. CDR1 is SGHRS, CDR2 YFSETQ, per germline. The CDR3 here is CASTVTGFFGYTF. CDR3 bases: TGCGCCAGCACGGTGACAGGGTTTTTTGGCTACACCTTC.

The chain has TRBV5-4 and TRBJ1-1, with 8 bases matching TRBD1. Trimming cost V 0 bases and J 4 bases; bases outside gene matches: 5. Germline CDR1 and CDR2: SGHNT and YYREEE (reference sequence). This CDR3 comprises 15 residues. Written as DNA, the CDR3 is TGTGCCAGCAGCTTGGGCAGGGGGCTAAGCACTGAAGCTTTCTTT. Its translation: CASSLGRGLSTEAFF.

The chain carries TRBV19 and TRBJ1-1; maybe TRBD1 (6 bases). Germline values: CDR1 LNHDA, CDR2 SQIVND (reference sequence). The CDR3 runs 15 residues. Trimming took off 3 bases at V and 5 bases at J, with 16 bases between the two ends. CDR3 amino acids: CASSIDAGDDTEAFF. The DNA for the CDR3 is TGTGCCAGTAGTATTGATGCAGGGGATGATACTGAAGCTTTCTTT.

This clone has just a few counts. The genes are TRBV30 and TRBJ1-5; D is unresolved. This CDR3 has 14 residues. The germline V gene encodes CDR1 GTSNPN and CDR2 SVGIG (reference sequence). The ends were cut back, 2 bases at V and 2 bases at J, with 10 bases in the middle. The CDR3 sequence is CAWSFKGGNQPQHF. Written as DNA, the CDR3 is TGTGCCTGGAGTTTCAAGGGAGGCAATCAGCCCCAGCATTTT.

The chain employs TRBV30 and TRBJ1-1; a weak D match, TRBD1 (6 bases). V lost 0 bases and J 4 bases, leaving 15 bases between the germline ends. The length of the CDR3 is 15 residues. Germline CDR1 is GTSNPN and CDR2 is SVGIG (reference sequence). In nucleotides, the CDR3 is TGTGCCTGGAGTGTACTTAGGGGGAGGGGCACTGAAGCTTTCTTT. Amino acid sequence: CAWSVLRGRGTEAFF. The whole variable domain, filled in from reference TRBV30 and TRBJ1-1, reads SQTIHQWPATLVQPVGSPLSLECTVEGTSNPNLYWYRQAAGRGLQLLFYSVGIGQISSEVPQNLSASRPQDRQFILSSKKLLLSDSGFYLCAWSVLRGRGTEAFFGQGTRLTVV.